A selection of T cell receptor beta chains follows, all from one sample in a study of cytomegalovirus exposure and HLA in healthy donors. The protocol was immunoSEQ multiplex PCR, while the TCRdb copy is restricted to in-frame clones and leaves out a portion. There are over 100,000 clones in the sample, with about 4% held by the top ten. The sequenced material came from PBMCs. The receptors were sampled from a man younger than 45 in good health and CMV-seronegative. CDR3s include the opening cysteine and the closing phenylalanine or tryptophan. D genes are given only for firm matches.

d_call j_call v_call cdr3_aa cdr3_nt
TRBD1 TRBJ1-2 TRBV5-8 CASSEGQAFYGYTF TGTGCCAGCAGCGAGGGACAGGCTTTCTATGGCTACACCTTC
NA TRBJ1-2 TRBV5-1 CASSSREARYTF TGCGCCAGCAGCTCCCGCGAAGCTCGCTACACCTTC
NA TRBJ1-5 TRBV16 CASSQQESNQPQHF TGTGCCAGCAGCCAACAAGAGAGCAATCAGCCCCAGCATTTT
NA TRBJ2-7 TRBV21-1 CFPGLDYEQYF TGCTTCCCCGGTTTAGACTACGAGCAGTACTTC
NA TRBJ2-7 TRBV25-1 CASSEWGSTYEQYF TGTGCCAGCAGTGAATGGGGCAGCACCTACGAGCAGTACTTC
TRBD1 TRBJ1-2 TRBV19 CASSTRDRLYGYTF TGTGCCAGTAGCACCCGGGACAGGCTCTATGGCTACACCTTC
NA TRBJ2-7 TRBV7-2 CASSLGGALGYEQYF TGTGCCAGCAGCTTAGGCGGGGCGCTGGGCTACGAGCAGTACTTC
TRBD2 TRBJ2-3 TRBV7-3 CASSKPSGGGTDTQYF TGTGCCAGCAGCAAACCTAGCGGGGGGGGGACAGATACGCAGTATTTT
TRBD1 TRBJ1-1 TRBV10-3 CAITSGTGSTEAFF TGTGCCATCACGTCCGGGACAGGGTCCACTGAAGCTTTCTTT
TRBD1 TRBJ1-5 TRBV27 CASSPQGTGEQPQHF TGTGCCAGCAGTCCACAAGGGACAGGGGAGCAGCCCCAGCATTTT
TRBD2 TRBJ2-2 TRBV29-1 CSSGTSGGGELFF TGCAGCTCAGGGACTAGCGGGGGCGGGGAGCTGTTTTTT
TRBD2 TRBJ2-5 TRBV5-1 CASSSLAGVQETQYF TGCGCCAGCAGCTCACTAGCGGGGGTCCAAGAGACCCAGTACTTC
NA TRBJ2-7 TRBV5-4 CASSLAGTLNYEQYF TGTGCCAGCAGCTTGGCCGGGACACTGAATTACGAGCAGTACTTC
TRBD1 TRBJ1-1 TRBV4-2 CASSQDPVQGAFTEAFF TGTGCCAGCAGCCAAGATCCCGTTCAGGGGGCGTTCACTGAAGCTTTCTTT
NA TRBJ2-1 TRBV9 CASSATDNSYNEQFF TGTGCCAGCAGCGCTACCGACAATTCCTACAATGAGCAGTTCTTC